These 22 T cell receptor beta chains came from one sample sequenced in a study of T cells after yellow fever vaccination. TCRdb re-derived calls from the 5' RACE reads in MiXCR, one entry per CDR3 protein. The table has some 350,000 distinct CDR3 sequences, 9.5% to 13% seen once. The sequences come from PBMCs, collected on the day of the first yellow fever vaccination. These receptors were obtained from a man younger than 30 who received the YFV17D yellow fever vaccine.

This rearrangement joins TRBV14 to TRBJ2-7; D is unclear. V lost 3 bases, J lost 3 bases, and 3 bases lay in between. In germline, CDR1 is SGHDN, CDR2 FVKESK. The CDR3 has 11 residues. The CDR3 reads CASSHFYEQYF. The CDR3 region has the DNA TGTGCCAGCAGCCATTTCTACGAGCAGTACTTC. The whole variable domain, remainder taken from reference TRBV14 and TRBJ2-7, is EAGVTQFPSHSVIEKGQTVTLRCDPISGHDNLYWYRRVMGKEIKFLLHFVKESKQDESGMPNNRFLAERTGGTYSTLKVQPAELEDSGVYFCASSHFYEQYFGPGTRLTVT.

This clonotype was detected ten times or more. This rearrangement joins TRBV5-1 to TRBJ2-4; the D is unclear. V was cut by 0 bases and J by 4 bases, with 5 bases left in between. Germline V gene lookup returns CDR1 SGHRS and CDR2 YFSETQ. The CDR3 is 13 amino acids. The CDR3 loop reads CASSLDGKNIQYF. The CDR3 coding sequence is TGCGCCAGCAGCTTGGACGGGAAAAACATTCAGTACTTC.

This clonotype was seen a handful of times. The rearrangement uses TRBV11-2 and TRBJ2-5; D is unresolved. CDR3 size: 12 residues. Germline V gene data show CDR1 as SGHAT and CDR2 as FQNNGV. Trimming pared 8 bases from V and 5 bases from J, leaving 12 bases between. The CDR3 loop reads CASGPGPETQYF. CDR3 sequence (DNA): TGTGCCAGCGGCCCCGGTCCGGAGACCCAGTACTTC.

This clonotype was counted between two and nine times. V and J are TRBV20-1 and TRBJ2-7; no clear D gene. This CDR3 has 13 amino acids. Looked up from germline, CDR1 is DFQATT and CDR2 is SNEGSKA (reference sequence). Deletions cut 2 bases from V and 2 bases from J, with 10 bases between. The CDR3 coding sequence is TGCAGTGCTAGAAACCCGCAGGCCTACGAGCAGTACTTC. It specifies CSARNPQAYEQYF.

The chain uses TRBV6-2 or TRBV6-3 and TRBJ1-2; D is unclear. Germline CDR1 is MNHEY and CDR2 is SVGEGT. This CDR3 region has 12 residues. V was shortened by 8 bases and J by 9 bases, with 16 bases between the two germline ends. CDR3 sequence (DNA): TGTGCCAGCCAGGACCCCACCTTGAGCTACACCTTC. Residues: CASQDPTLSYTF.

The chain recombines TRBV3-1 with TRBJ2-6; D uncertain. This CDR3 region has 16 residues. The V end lost 1 base, the J end lost 2 bases, and 9 bases lay between the germline ends. Germline-derived CDR1 and CDR2 are LGHDT and YNNKEL (reference sequence). CDR3 in amino acids: CASSQGVGTGANVLTF. The DNA of the CDR3 is TGTGCCAGCAGCCAAGGCGTTGGGACTGGGGCCAACGTCCTGACTTTC.

This clonotype has at least ten counts. The rearrangement links TRBV5-1 to TRBJ1-5; no clear D. The germline CDR1 and CDR2 sequences are SGHRS and YFSETQ. Between the trimmed V and J ends, which lost 0 bases and 6 bases, there was a span of 13 bases. CDR3 length: 15 amino acids. The CDR3 sequence: CASSLDGDLTQPQHF. The CDR3 DNA sequence: TGCGCCAGCAGCTTGGATGGAGACTTAACTCAGCCCCAGCATTTT.

The chain's CDR3 is CASARGAGELFF. The CDR3 nucleotides read TGTGCCAGTGCCAGAGGGGCGGGGGAGCTGTTTTTT. This chain links TRBV27 with TRBJ2-2; D might be TRBD1 or TRBD2, each matching 5 bases. The CDR3 contains 12 residues. V lost 9 bases and J lost 8, with 13 bases in between. In germline, CDR1 is MNHEY, CDR2 SMNVEV (reference sequence).

Only a few counts were recorded for this clonotype. V and J are TRBV20-1 and TRBJ2-1; possibly TRBD2 for D (7 bases). CDR3 length equals 13 residues. Trimming cost V 3 bases and J 7 bases, with 13 bases left between them. Germline values: CDR1 DFQATT, CDR2 SNEGSKA (reference sequence). The CDR3 sequence is CSASGGASNEQFF. In nucleotides, the CDR3 is TGCAGTGCTAGTGGGGGGGCCTCGAATGAGCAGTTCTTC.

This rearrangement joins TRBV7-6 to TRBJ2-1; a possible D gene is TRBD2 (6 bases). Germline V lookup: CDR1 SGHVS, CDR2 FNYEAQ. V lost 1 base to trimming and J lost 1 base, with 14 bases between them. CDR3 length: 17 amino acids. This CDR3 is CASSLGVRGKSYNEQFF. The CDR3 DNA reads as TGTGCCAGCAGCTTAGGAGTCCGGGGGAAGTCCTACAATGAGCAGTTCTTC.

V usage is TRBV29-1 and J usage is TRBJ1-4, with D perhaps TRBD1 (5 bases). V was clipped by 6 bases and J by 6 bases, with 8 bases between them. Germline CDR1 reads SQVTM; CDR2 reads ANQGSEA. The CDR3 runs 11 residues. CDR3 in amino acids: CSVGRDEKLFF. The DNA for the CDR3 is TGCAGCGTGGGACGGGATGAAAAACTGTTTTTT. Full variable domain (remainder filled in from reference TRBV29-1 and TRBJ1-4): SAVISQKPSRDICQRGTSLTIQCQVDSQVTMMFWYRQQPGQSLTLIATANQGSEATYESGFVIDKFPISRPNLTFSTLTVSNMSPEDSSIYLCSVGRDEKLFFGSGTQLSVL.

This clonotype was detected many times. V usage is TRBV7-2 and J usage is TRBJ1-6; a possible D gene is TRBD1 (5 bases). Germline lookup yields CDR1 SGHTA and CDR2 FQGNSA. The CDR3 sequence is 14 residues long. V was shortened by 5 bases and J by 9 bases, with 14 bases between the two germline ends. The CDR3: CASSRLAGGSPLHF. CDR3 DNA sequence: TGTGCCAGCAGCCGCTTGGCGGGGGGTTCACCCCTCCACTTT.

This clonotype was detected ten times or more. The chain has TRBV7-8 and TRBJ2-5; D gene uncertain. CDR3 length: 11 amino acids. The germline V and J ends were trimmed by 5 bases and 8 bases, with 9 bases remaining between them. Germline lookup yields CDR1 SGHVS and CDR2 FQNEAQ. The CDR3 sequence: CASSTPGTQYF. In nucleotides, the CDR3 is TGTGCCAGCAGCACCCCGGGTACCCAGTACTTC.

This clonotype turned up a few times. The chain carries TRBV7-2 and TRBJ2-1; no definite D call. The germline gives CDR1 SGHTA, CDR2 FQGNSA. The CDR3 spans 12 residues. Trimming shortened V by 4 bases and J by 8 bases, and 9 bases separated the two germline ends. The CDR3 spells CASSSLWDEQFF. DNA for the CDR3: TGTGCCAGCAGCTCATTGTGGGATGAGCAGTTCTTC.

This clonotype was counted ten times or more. This chain joins TRBV7-2 and TRBJ2-1; perhaps TRBD1 as D (6 bases). Germline V gene data show CDR1 as SGHTA and CDR2 as FQGNSA. The CDR3 length is 12 residues. V shed 4 bases and J shed 9 bases, with 10 bases lying between them. This CDR3 is CASSSQGIEQFF. The CDR3 DNA follows: TGTGCCAGCAGCTCACAGGGCATTGAGCAGTTCTTC.

This clonotype was picked up many times. The genes are TRBV24-1 and TRBJ1-2, with D hard to call. The CDR3 length is 12 residues. Germline V gene sequence: CDR1 KGHDR, CDR2 SFDVKD. CDR3 residues: CATSVDNYGYTF. CDR3 DNA: TGTGCAACTTCGGTGGACAACTATGGCTACACCTTC.

The chain uses TRBV20-1 and TRBJ1-1; TRBD1 agrees at 7 bases. CDR3 size: 12 residues. The germline V gene has CDR1 DFQATT and CDR2 SNEGSKA (reference sequence). The CDR3 DNA follows: TGCATACAGGGGAACTTGAACACTGAAGCTTTCTTT. Its translation: CIQGNLNTEAFF.

The rearrangement uses TRBV7-3 and TRBJ2-1, with TRBD2 matching 9 bases. This CDR3 is 17 amino acids long. Germline V gives CDR1 SGHTA, CDR2 FQGTGA. The V segment lost 5 bases and the J segment 7 bases; nucleotides outside the gene matches: 15. In nucleotides, the CDR3 is TGTGCCAGCAGCCTTAGGGGTGCGGGAGGGCTGGGGAATGAGCAGTTCTTC. Translation: CASSLRGAGGLGNEQFF.

The chain joins TRBV7-9 to TRBJ2-5, with a tentative D call TRBD1 (5 bases). This CDR3 is built from 16 residues. In germline, CDR1 is SEHNR, CDR2 FQNEAQ (reference sequence). Trimming stripped 5 bases from V and 5 bases from J, with 21 bases between. The CDR3: CASSPGHSPVGETQYF. The CDR3 coding sequence is TGTGCCAGCAGCCCAGGACACTCCCCTGTGGGGGAGACCCAGTACTTC.

The chain joins TRBV7-9 to TRBJ1-1; D gene ambiguous. The V end was cut by 3 bases, the J end by 1 base, with 6 bases between. Germline CDR1 SEHNR, CDR2 FQNEAQ (reference sequence). This CDR3 contains 13 residues. CDR3 sequence (DNA): TGTGCCAGCAGCTTCACGACGAACACTGAAGCTTTCTTT. Translating gives CASSFTTNTEAFF.

Here the CDR3 DNA reads TGTGCCAGCAGGCGGACAGGGGGCTTCGAGCAGTACGTC. Translation gives CASRRTGGFEQYV. The chain links TRBV6-2 or TRBV6-3 to TRBJ2-7, with TRBD1 identical over 11 bases. With 6 bases clipped from V and 6 bases from J, the junction kept 4 bases outside the gene matches. The germline V gene encodes CDR1 MNHEY and CDR2 SVGEGT. CDR3 length: 13 amino acids.

The V gene is TRBV7-9, the J gene TRBJ1-2, with D hard to call. In germline, CDR1 is SEHNR, CDR2 FQNEAQ (reference sequence). This CDR3 has 14 amino acids. Trimming pared 4 bases from V and 8 bases from J, leaving 17 bases between. CDR3 residues: CASSSRTAQPGYTF. As DNA, the CDR3 is TGTGCCAGCAGCTCCCGGACGGCCCAACCGGGCTACACCTTC.